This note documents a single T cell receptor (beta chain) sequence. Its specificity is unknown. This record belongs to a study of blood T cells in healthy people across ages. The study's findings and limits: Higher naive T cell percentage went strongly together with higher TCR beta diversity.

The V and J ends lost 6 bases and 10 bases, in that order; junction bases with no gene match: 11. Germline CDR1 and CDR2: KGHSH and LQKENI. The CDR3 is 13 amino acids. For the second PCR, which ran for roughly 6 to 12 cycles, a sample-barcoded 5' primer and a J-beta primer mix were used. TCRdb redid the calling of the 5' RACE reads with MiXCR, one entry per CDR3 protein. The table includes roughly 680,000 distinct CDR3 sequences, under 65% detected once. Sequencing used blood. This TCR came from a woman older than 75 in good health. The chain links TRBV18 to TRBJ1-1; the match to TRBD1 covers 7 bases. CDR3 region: CASSRDSETRAFF. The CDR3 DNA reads TGTGCCAGCTCTCGGGACAGTGAGACCAGAGCTTTCTTT.